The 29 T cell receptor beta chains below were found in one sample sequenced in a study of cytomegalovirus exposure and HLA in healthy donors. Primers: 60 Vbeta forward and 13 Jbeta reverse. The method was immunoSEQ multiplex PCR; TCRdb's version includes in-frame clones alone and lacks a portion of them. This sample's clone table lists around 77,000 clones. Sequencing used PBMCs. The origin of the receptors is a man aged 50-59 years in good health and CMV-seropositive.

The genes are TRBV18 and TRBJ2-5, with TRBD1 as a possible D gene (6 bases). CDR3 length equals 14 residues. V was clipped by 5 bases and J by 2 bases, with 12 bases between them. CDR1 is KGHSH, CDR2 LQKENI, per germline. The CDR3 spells CASSNRVTQETQYF. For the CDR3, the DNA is TGTGCCAGCTCAAACAGGGTTACTCAAGAGACCCAGTACTTC.

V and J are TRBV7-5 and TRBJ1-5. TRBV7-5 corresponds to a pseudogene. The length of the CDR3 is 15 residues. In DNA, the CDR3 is TGTGTCAGAAGCTTATTCCTATCTAGCAATCAGCCCCAGCATTTT. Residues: CVRSLFLSSNQPQHF.

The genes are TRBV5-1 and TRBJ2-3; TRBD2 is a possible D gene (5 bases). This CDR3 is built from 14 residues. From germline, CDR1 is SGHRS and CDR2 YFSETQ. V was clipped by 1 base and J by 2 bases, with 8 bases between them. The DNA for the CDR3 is TGCGCCAGCAGCTTGAATAGCGACACAGATACGCAGTATTTT. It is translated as CASSLNSDTDTQYF.

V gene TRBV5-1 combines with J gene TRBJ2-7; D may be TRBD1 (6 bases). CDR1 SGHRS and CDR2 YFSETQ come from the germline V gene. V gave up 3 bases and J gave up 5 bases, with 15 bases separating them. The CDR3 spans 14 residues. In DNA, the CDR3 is TGCGCCAGCAGCTCGGACAGCCTTCCCAACGAGCAGTACTTC. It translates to CASSSDSLPNEQYF.

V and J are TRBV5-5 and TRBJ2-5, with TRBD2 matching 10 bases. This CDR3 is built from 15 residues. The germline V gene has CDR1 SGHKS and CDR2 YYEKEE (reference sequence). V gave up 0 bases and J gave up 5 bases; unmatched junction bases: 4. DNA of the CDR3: TGTGCCAGCAGCTTGGGAAGCGGGGGGGCGGAGACCCAGTACTTC. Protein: CASSLGSGGAETQYF.

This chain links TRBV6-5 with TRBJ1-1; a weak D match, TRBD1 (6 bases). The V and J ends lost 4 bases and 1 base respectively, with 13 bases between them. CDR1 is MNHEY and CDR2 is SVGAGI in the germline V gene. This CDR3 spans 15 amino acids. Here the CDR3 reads CASSSPWTANTEAFF. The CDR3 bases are TGTGCCAGCAGTTCCCCCTGGACAGCGAACACTGAAGCTTTCTTT.

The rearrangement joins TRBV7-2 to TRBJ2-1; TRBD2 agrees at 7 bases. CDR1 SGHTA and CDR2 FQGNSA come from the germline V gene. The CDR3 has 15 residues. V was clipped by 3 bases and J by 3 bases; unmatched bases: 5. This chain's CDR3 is CASSFSSGNYNEQFF. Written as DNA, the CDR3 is TGTGCCAGCAGCTTTTCAAGCGGGAACTACAATGAGCAGTTCTTC.

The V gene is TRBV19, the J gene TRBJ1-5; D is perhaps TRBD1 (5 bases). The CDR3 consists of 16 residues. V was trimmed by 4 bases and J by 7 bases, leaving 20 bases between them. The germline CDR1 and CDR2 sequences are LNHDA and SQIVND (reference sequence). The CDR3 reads CASSKRRDMLRQPQHF. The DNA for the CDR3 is TGTGCCAGTAGTAAGCGCAGGGATATGCTTAGGCAGCCCCAGCATTTT.

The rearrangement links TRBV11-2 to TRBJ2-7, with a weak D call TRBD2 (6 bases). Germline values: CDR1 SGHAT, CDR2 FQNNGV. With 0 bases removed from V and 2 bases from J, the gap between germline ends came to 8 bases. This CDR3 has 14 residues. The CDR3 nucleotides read TGTGCCAGCAGCTTAGATCGCGGGACCTACGAGCAGTACTTC. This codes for CASSLDRGTYEQYF.

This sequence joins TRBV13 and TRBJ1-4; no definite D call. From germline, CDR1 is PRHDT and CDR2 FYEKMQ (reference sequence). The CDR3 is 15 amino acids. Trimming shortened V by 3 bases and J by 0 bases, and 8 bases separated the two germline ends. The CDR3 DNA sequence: TGTGCCAGCAGCTTCCGCACTGCAACTAATGAAAAACTGTTTTTT. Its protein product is CASSFRTATNEKLFF.

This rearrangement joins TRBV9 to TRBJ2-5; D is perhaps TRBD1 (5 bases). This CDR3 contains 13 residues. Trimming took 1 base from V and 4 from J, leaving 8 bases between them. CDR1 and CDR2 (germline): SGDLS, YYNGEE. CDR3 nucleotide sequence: TGTGCCAGCAGCGTACGACAGCGAGAGACCCAGTACTTC. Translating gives CASSVRQRETQYF.

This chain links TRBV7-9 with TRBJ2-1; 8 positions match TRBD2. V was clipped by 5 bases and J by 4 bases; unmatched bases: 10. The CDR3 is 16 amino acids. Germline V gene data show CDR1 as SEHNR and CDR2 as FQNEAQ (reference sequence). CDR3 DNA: TGTGCCAGCAGCCGGGCGAGGGCTAGCGGGTACAATGAGCAGTTCTTC. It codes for CASSRARASGYNEQFF.

The CDR3 region is CASSSRTGHSATNEKLFF. The CDR3 DNA sequence: TGTGCCAGCAGTTCGCGGACAGGGCACAGCGCAACTAATGAAAAACTGTTTTTT. V is TRBV27 and J is TRBJ1-4; 8 positions match TRBD1. Unmatched junction bases numbered 10, after V lost 4 bases and J lost 0 bases. This CDR3 contains 18 residues. The germline CDR1 and CDR2 sequences are MNHEY and SMNVEV (reference sequence).

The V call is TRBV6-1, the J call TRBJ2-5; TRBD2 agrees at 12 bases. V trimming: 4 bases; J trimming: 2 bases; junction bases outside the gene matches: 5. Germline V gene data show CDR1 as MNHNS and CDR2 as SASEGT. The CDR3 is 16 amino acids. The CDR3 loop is CASSGLAGAVQETQYF. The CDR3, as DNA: TGTGCCAGCAGTGGACTAGCGGGGGCCGTACAAGAGACCCAGTACTTC.

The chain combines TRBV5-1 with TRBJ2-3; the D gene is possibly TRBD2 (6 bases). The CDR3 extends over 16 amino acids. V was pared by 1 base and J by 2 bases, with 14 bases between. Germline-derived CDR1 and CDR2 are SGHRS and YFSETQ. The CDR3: CASSLTGGLNTDTQYF. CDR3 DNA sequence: TGCGCCAGCAGCTTGACCGGGGGACTTAACACAGATACGCAGTATTTT.

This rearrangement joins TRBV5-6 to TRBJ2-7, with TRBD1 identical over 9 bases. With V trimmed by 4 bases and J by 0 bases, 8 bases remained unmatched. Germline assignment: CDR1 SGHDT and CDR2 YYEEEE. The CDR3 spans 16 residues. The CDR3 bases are TGTGCCAGCAGCACGACGGGACAGGGCAGCTCCTACGAGCAGTACTTC. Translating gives CASSTTGQGSSYEQYF.

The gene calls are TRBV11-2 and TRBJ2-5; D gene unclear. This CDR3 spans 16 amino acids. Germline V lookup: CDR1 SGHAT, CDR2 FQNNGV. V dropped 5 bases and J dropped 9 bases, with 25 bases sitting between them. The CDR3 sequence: CASSPYNLGTPVSQYF. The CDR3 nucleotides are TGTGCCAGCAGCCCTTATAATCTAGGAACTCCGGTGTCCCAGTACTTC.

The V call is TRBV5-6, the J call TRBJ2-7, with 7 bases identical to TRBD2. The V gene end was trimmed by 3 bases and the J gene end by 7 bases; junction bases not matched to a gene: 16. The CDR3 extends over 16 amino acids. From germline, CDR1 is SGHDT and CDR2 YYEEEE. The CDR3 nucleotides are TGTGCCAGCAGCTCCGGGGTTGGGACTATTTTCTGGGAGCAGTACGTC. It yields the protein CASSSGVGTIFWEQYV.

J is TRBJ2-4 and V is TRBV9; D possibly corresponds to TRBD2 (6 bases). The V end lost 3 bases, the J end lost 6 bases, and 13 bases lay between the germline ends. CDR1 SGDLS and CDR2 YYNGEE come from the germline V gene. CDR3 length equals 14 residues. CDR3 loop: CASSGAGPGNIQYF. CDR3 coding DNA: TGTGCCAGCAGCGGGGCGGGACCCGGAAACATTCAGTACTTC.

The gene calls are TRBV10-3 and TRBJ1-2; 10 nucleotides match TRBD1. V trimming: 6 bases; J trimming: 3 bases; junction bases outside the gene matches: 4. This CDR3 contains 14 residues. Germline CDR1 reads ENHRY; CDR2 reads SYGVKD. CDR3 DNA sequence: TGTGCCATCAGCCCCGGGACAGGGGACTATGGCTACACCTTC. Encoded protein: CAISPGTGDYGYTF.

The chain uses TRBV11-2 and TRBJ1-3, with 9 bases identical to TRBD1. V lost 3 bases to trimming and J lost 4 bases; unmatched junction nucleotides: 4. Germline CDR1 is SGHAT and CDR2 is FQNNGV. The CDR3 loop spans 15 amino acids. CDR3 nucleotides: TGTGCCAGCAGCTTTACAGGGGGCACAGGAAACACCATATATTTT. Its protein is CASSFTGGTGNTIYF.

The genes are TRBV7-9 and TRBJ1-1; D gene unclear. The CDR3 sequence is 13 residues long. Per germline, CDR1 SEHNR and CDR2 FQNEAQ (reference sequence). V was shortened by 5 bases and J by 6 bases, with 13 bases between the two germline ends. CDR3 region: CASSGRREAEAFF. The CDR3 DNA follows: TGTGCCAGCAGCGGGCGAAGGGAGGCTGAAGCTTTCTTT. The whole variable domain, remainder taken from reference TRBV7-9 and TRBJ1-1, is DTGVSQNPRHKITKRGQNVTFRCDPISEHNRLYWYRQTLGQGPEFLTYFQNEAQLEKSRLLSDRFSAERPKGSFSTLEIQRTEQGDSAMYLCASSGRREAEAFFGQGTRLTVV.

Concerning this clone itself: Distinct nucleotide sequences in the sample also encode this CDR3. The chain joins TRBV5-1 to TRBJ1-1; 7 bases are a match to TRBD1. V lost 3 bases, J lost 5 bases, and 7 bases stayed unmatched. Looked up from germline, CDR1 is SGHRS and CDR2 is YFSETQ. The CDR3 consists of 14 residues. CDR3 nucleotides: TGCGCCAGCAGCTCCTCAGCAGGGGGAACTGAAGCTTTCTTT. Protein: CASSSSAGGTEAFF.

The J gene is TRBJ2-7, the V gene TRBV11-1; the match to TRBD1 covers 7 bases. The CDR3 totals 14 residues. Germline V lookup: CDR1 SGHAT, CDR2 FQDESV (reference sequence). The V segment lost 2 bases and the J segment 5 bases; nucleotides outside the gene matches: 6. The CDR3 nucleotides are TGTGCCAGCAGCTTATACAGGGGAAGGAACGAGCAGTACGTC. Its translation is CASSLYRGRNEQYV.

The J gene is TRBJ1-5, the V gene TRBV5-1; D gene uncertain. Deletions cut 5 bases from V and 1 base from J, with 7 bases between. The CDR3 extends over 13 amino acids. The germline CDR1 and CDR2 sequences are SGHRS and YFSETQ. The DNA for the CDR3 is TGCGCCAGCAGGTTGACAAGCAATCAGCCCCAGCATTTT. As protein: CASRLTSNQPQHF.

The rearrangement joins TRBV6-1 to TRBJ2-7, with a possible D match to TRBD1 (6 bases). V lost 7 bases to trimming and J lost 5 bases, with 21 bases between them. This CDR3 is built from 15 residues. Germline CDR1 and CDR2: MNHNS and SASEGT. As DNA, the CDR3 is TGTGCCAGCACCCCTTTCCCAGCTCAGGGGCACGAGCAGTACTTC. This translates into CASTPFPAQGHEQYF.

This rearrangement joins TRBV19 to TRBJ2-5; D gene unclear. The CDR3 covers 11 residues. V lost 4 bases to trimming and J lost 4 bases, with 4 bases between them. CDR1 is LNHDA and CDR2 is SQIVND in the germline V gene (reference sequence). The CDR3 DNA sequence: TGTGCCAGTAGTACATTAGAGACCCAGTACTTC. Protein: CASSTLETQYF.

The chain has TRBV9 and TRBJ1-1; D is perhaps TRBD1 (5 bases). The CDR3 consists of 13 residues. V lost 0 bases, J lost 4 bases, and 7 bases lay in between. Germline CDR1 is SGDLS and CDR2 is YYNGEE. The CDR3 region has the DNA TGTGCCAGCAGCGTAGGTAGGGGCACTGAAGCTTTCTTT. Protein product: CASSVGRGTEAFF.

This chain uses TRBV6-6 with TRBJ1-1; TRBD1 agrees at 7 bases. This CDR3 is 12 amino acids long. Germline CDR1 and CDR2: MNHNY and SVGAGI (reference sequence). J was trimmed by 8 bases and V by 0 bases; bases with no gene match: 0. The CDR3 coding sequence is TGTGCCAGCAGTTACTCGACAGGGGAAGCTTTCTTT. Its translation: CASSYSTGEAFF.